This paragraph covers one T cell receptor (beta chain) sequence. The data were obtained in a study of cytomegalovirus exposure and HLA in healthy donors. TCRdb's table, derived via immunoSEQ multiplex PCR, lists solely in-frame clones and lacks some. The data show approximately 210,000 clones, 86% seen once. Germline CDR1 and CDR2: KGHSH and LQKENI. This CDR3 is built from 20 residues. Trimming removed 3 bases from V and 4 bases from J; junction bases left unmatched: 13. Separation from the roughly 700-subject first cohort characterized the approximately 130-subject validation cohort, to which the donors belonged.

The sequence was obtained from a woman aged 18 to 35 in good health and CMV-seronegative. Material: PBMCs. The chain carries TRBV18 and TRBJ2-3, with 16 bases that match TRBD2. CDR3 coding DNA: TGTGCCAGCTCACCCAACCCGGGACTAGCGGGGGGGCCGCAGGCAGATACGCAGTATTTT. Protein sequence: CASSPNPGLAGGPQADTQYF.